One and the same sample provided the 12 T cell receptor beta chains below, sequenced in a study of human T cells and chemical hapten exposure. Regarding time point: patch test 1, 2 weeks after DPC sensitization. Documented treatment: therapeutic diphenylcyclopropenone sensitization with weekly scalp DPC. TCRdb re-called the RACE reads through MiXCR, storing one row per CDR3 protein. The sample lists around 120,000 distinct CDR3 sequences, 12% to 15% occurring once. Sample: whole blood, taken in connection with sensitization to the hapten diphenylcyclopropenone (DPC). Receptors were obtained from a man between 18 and 29 years old with alopecia areata. Some clones in this sample may be carry-over from other donors' samples.

This clonotype was observed a handful of times. The chain has TRBV28 and TRBJ2-1; 7 positions match TRBD1. The CDR3 has 15 residues. Germline-derived CDR1 and CDR2 are MDHEN and SYDVKM. The V segment lost 6 bases and the J segment 2 bases; nucleotides outside the gene matches: 7. CDR3 in amino acids: CASRGAGTAYNEQFF. The CDR3 nucleotides are TGTGCCAGCAGGGGGGCTGGGACAGCCTACAATGAGCAGTTCTTC.

This rearrangement joins TRBV6-6 to TRBJ1-6; TRBD1 matches at 8 bases. CDR1 and CDR2 (germline): MNHNY, SVGAGI (reference sequence). The CDR3 is made up of 13 amino acids. V dropped 7 bases and J dropped 8; count of bases not matched to a gene: 4. The CDR3 DNA follows: TGTGCCAGCAATAAACAGGGGGATTCACCCCTCCACTTT. Its translation: CASNKQGDSPLHF.

This clonotype was found many times. The J gene is TRBJ1-1, the V gene TRBV5-1, with TRBD1 as a possible D gene (5 bases). This CDR3 comprises 15 residues. V was shortened by 1 base and J by 3 bases, with 13 bases between the two germline ends. The germline V gene encodes CDR1 SGHRS and CDR2 YFSETQ. The CDR3 loop reads CASSLTIGVHTEAFF. The CDR3 region has the DNA TGCGCCAGCAGCTTGACGATAGGGGTTCACACTGAAGCTTTCTTT.

This clonotype was detected only a few times. The chain joins TRBV11-3 to TRBJ2-1; D is undetermined. V lost 2 bases to trimming and J lost 7 bases, with 6 bases between them. The CDR3 is 12 residues long. Germline V gene lookup returns CDR1 SGHNT and CDR2 YENEEA. CDR3 nucleotide sequence: TGTGCCAGCAGCTTATTCGAGAATGAGCAGTTCTTC. Protein product: CASSLFENEQFF. Supplemented by reference TRBV11-3 and TRBJ2-1, the full variable domain reads EAGVVQSPRYKIIEKKQPVAFWCNPISGHNTLYWYLQNLGQGPELLIRYENEEAVDDSQLPKDRFSAERLKGVDSTLKIQPAELGDSAVYLCASSLFENEQFFGPGTRLTVL.

The chain uses TRBV5-6 and TRBJ1-1; D is unresolved. V dropped 2 bases and J dropped 0 bases, with 5 bases sitting between them. The CDR3 has 13 amino acids. Germline V lookup: CDR1 SGHDT, CDR2 YYEEEE. CDR3 DNA: TGTGCCAGCAGCTTTTATCTGAACACTGAAGCTTTCTTT. Translated: CASSFYLNTEAFF.

This clonotype was observed many times. The junction does not match germline at one end; this may be a read error. The rearrangement joins TRBV11-2 to TRBJ2-3; possibly TRBD1 or TRBD2 for D (6 bases each). The CDR3 sequence is 15 residues long. Germline V gives CDR1 SGHAT, CDR2 FQNNGV. The CDR3 region has the DNA TGTGCCAGCAGCGTAGACCGAGGGGGGACAGATACGCAGTATTTT. This encodes CASSVDRGGTDTQYF.

V usage is TRBV12-3 or TRBV12-4 and J usage is TRBJ2-2; TRBD2 matches at 7 bases. This CDR3 is 15 amino acids long. The V gene end was trimmed by 10 bases and the J gene end by 0 bases; junction bases not matched to a gene: 8. As DNA, the CDR3 is TGTGCCACCGGACCGGGACTAACGAACACCGGGGAGCTGTTTTTT. It encodes CATGPGLTNTGELFF.

This clonotype was counted ten times or more. This sequence joins TRBV23-1 and TRBJ2-1, with 8 bases matching TRBD1. TRBV23-1 is known as an ORF, though its function is uncertain. The CDR3 is 16 residues long. V shed 2 bases, J shed 5 bases, and the junction held 8 bases outside the gene matches. CDR3: CASSQGEDRANNEQFF. The DNA of the CDR3 is TGCGCCAGCAGTCAAGGAGAGGACAGGGCCAACAATGAGCAGTTCTTC.

This clonotype was observed a few times. CDR3 region: CASSKTGYEQYF. DNA for the CDR3: TGTGCCAGCAGTAAGACAGGGTACGAGCAGTACTTC. The gene calls are TRBV28 and TRBJ2-7, with 7 bases aligning to TRBD1. V was pared by 5 bases and J by 4 bases, with 2 bases of the junction left unmatched. This CDR3 spans 12 amino acids. Germline CDR1 and CDR2: MDHEN and SYDVKM.

This clonotype has at least ten counts. V is TRBV4-1 and J is TRBJ1-3; 7 positions match TRBD1. The V segment lost 0 bases and the J segment 0 bases; nucleotides outside the gene matches: 26. CDR3 size: 24 residues. Germline V lookup: CDR1 MGHRA, CDR2 YSYEKL. The CDR3 here is CASSQDPGTVLFPSVSSSGNTIYF. The CDR3 DNA reads TGCGCCAGCAGCCAAGATCCGGGGACAGTCCTATTCCCCAGCGTTTCCAGCTCTGGAAACACCATATATTTT.

This clonotype was detected a few times. The chain uses TRBV6-7 and TRBJ1-2; D is unclear. TRBV6-7 is given ORF status, its function remaining uncertain. This CDR3 is 12 amino acids long. CDR3 sequence (DNA): TGTAACGAGCGCGGCAGGAACTATGGCTACACCTTC. Residues: CNERGRNYGYTF.

This clonotype was seen only a few times. V and J are TRBV29-1 and TRBJ2-7; TRBD2 agrees at 7 bases. Trimming removed 6 bases from V and 0 bases from J; junction bases left unmatched: 5. Germline V gene lookup returns CDR1 SQVTM and CDR2 ANQGSEA. The CDR3 is made up of 13 amino acids. DNA of the CDR3: TGCAGCGTCGGGGAGGGAAGCTCCTACGAGCAGTACTTC. Protein: CSVGEGSSYEQYF.